This TCR beta chain was sequenced in a study of blood T cell repertoires in COVID-19. The overall study: The United States, Italy and Spain provided the acute and convalescent COVID-19 samples.

The table came from immunoSEQ multiplex PCR; TCRdb's copy has only in-frame clones and leaves some out. The sample lists about 200,000 clones, about 84% occurring once. V lost 2 bases, J lost 8 bases, and 6 bases stayed unmatched. There are 13 residues in the CDR3. The germline V gene encodes CDR1 GTSNPN and CDR2 SVGIG (reference sequence). This clone showed up just once. This TCR was sampled from a woman between 35 and 50 years old with acute COVID-19. This sequence joins TRBV30 and TRBJ1-2, with TRBD1 matching 9 bases. Sequences were obtained from PBMCs or T cells enriched from blood (not recorded which). The CDR3 is CAWSSWGQGGYTF. The CDR3 DNA follows: TGTGCCTGGAGTTCTTGGGGACAGGGAGGCTACACCTTC.